This T cell receptor (beta chain) is drawn from a study of T cells in Graves' hyperthyroidism and ophthalmopathy. With 0 bases clipped from V and 4 bases from J, the junction kept 1 base outside the gene matches. The CDR3 extends over 16 amino acids. The germline V gene encodes CDR1 LGHNA and CDR2 YNFKEQ. In patients aged 18 to 65, hyperthyroidism was newly diagnosed, with duration under 2 months. The diagnostic basis comprised clinical symptoms, serum thyroxine and TRAb, thyroid ultrasound and orbital computed tomography. This clonotype has more than one count but fewer than ten. TCR beta CDR3 regions were amplified from RNA. When the TCR CDR3 underwent first-round RT-PCR, the HTBI primer set was used. From the multiplex PCR reads, TCRdb called clonotypes with MiXCR, one entry per CDR3 protein. The data hold hundreds of thousands of distinct CDR3 sequences, with less than 20% observed a single time.

Sequencing was carried out using blood. The chain couples TRBV4-2 to TRBJ2-6; 9 bases map to TRBD1. The source of this sequence is a woman aged 18-35 years with Graves' hyperthyroidism that later progressed to Graves' ophthalmopathy. The CDR3 DNA sequence: TGTGCCAGCAGCCAAGAGGGACAGGGAGGGGCCAACGTCCTGACTTTC. This codes for CASSQEGQGGANVLTF.